This T cell receptor (beta chain) was obtained from a study of spatial heterogeneity in lung cancer. This clonotype turned up a few times. Time point of the sample: sample taken at primary tumor resection. No cell sorting; template was whole RNA from tumor, lung tissue or PBMC. CDR1 is KGHSH and CDR2 is LQKENI in the germline V gene. The CDR3 spans 17 residues. Trimming at V came to 0 bases and at J to 2 bases, leaving 4 bases not matched to a gene. Carried by each TCR cDNA molecule was a unique molecular identifier. TCRdb processed the 5' RACE reads anew with MiXCR; each CDR3 protein has one entry. Found here are some 44,000 distinct CDR3 sequences, roughly 15% of them singletons; the top ten hold 50% to 65%.

The TCR originated in a male donor with early-stage non-small cell lung cancer. The chain is built from TRBV18 and TRBJ2-3, with 11 bases identical to TRBD2. The material sequenced was PBMCs, taken at surgery. CDR3 amino acids: CASSPPRLAGLTDTQYF. The CDR3 DNA is TGTGCCAGCTCACCACCTAGACTAGCGGGACTCACAGATACGCAGTATTTT.